One and the same sample provided the 12 T cell receptor beta chains below, sequenced in a study of blood T cells in healthy people across ages. PCR was performed a second time for 7 to 11 cycles using a sample-barcoded 5' primer and a J-beta primer mix. One entry per CDR3 protein, called by TCRdb with MiXCR from the 5' RACE reads. The data hold roughly 1,700,000 distinct CDR3 sequences, with under 30% observed a single time. Sequenced sample: blood. The source of these receptors is a woman in her twenties or thirties in good health.

As for this clonotype: The junction differs from germline at one of its ends, possibly a read error. The chain employs TRBV20-1 and TRBJ2-5, with 11 bases that match TRBD2. TRBJ2-7 matches the DNA end more closely, so the J call is doubtful. The CDR3 runs 13 residues. Germline V lookup: CDR1 DFQATT, CDR2 SNEGSKA (reference sequence). CDR3 loop: CGAPGTSGYEQYF. The DNA of the CDR3 is TGCGGTGCCCCAGGGACTAGCGGATACGAGCAGTACTTC.

This clonotype was observed a handful of times. A much larger clone sits a single nucleotide away, making a read error possible. The chain recombines TRBV29-1 with TRBJ1-2; weak D call: TRBD1 (6 bases). The CDR3 loop spans 14 amino acids. Germline CDR1 reads SQVTM; CDR2 reads ANQGSEA. CDR3 DNA sequence: TGCGGCGTTGACCGAAGGGACATGGGCTATGGCTACACCTTC. Its translation is CGVDRRDMGYGYTF. Full variable domain (rest looked up from reference TRBV29-1 and TRBJ1-2): SAVISQKPSRDICQRGTSLTIQCQVDSQVTMMFWYRQQPGQSLTLIATANQGSEATYESGFVIDKFPISRPNLTFSTLTVSNMSPEDSSIYLCGVDRRDMGYGYTFGSGTRLTVV.

The gene calls are TRBV16 and TRBJ2-6; D is uncertain. The CDR3 sequence is 15 residues long. Trimming removed 0 bases at V and 3 bases at J, with 6 bases between. CDR1 is KGHSY, CDR2 FQNENV, per germline. As DNA, the CDR3 is TGTGCCAGCAGCCAATCAAGGGTTGGGGCCAACGTCCTGACTTTC. Translating gives CASSQSRVGANVLTF.

This sequence joins TRBV9 and TRBJ2-2, with 7 bases matching TRBD1. This CDR3 comprises 15 residues. Germline V gene lookup returns CDR1 SGDLS and CDR2 YYNGEE. The J segment lost 1 base and the V segment lost 3 bases, leaving 3 bases of the junction unmatched. The CDR3 protein is CASSDRTGNTGELFF. As DNA, the CDR3 is TGTGCCAGCAGCGACCGGACAGGGAACACCGGGGAGCTGTTTTTT.

This clonotype was detected a few times. The rearrangement uses TRBV6-5 and TRBJ1-2, with 7 nucleotides matching TRBD1. V shed 6 bases and J 4 bases; nucleotides not matched to a gene: 11. CDR1 is MNHEY and CDR2 is SVGAGI in the germline V gene. This CDR3 has 15 amino acids. The CDR3 here is CASRLLVQGFYGYTF. The DNA of the CDR3 is TGTGCCAGCAGGCTCTTAGTACAGGGGTTCTATGGCTACACCTTC.

This sequence joins TRBV12-3 or TRBV12-4 and TRBJ2-5, with 8 bases lining up with TRBD2. After removal of 1 base from V and 7 bases from J, the junction contained 11 bases not matched to a gene. The length of the CDR3 is 16 residues. Here the CDR3 reads CASSLDQGTSFATQYF. In DNA form, the CDR3 reads TGTGCCAGCAGTTTAGACCAGGGGACTAGTTTCGCGACCCAGTACTTC.

This clonotype was seen ten or more times. The chain recombines TRBV7-6 with TRBJ1-6; D perhaps matches TRBD1 (5 bases). CDR3 length: 14 amino acids. From germline, CDR1 is SGHVS and CDR2 FNYEAQ. The germline V and J ends were trimmed by 5 bases and 9 bases, with 14 bases remaining between them. The CDR3 region is CASSGTLLGSPLHF. The CDR3 coding sequence is TGTGCCAGCAGCGGGACCCTACTTGGTTCACCCCTCCACTTT.

Of note for this clonotype: This sequence may be a read error, since a much larger clone differs from it by one base. The V and J genes are TRBV7-6 and TRBJ2-7, with TRBD1 identical over 7 bases. With 6 bases clipped from V and 6 bases from J, the junction kept 14 bases outside the gene matches. The germline V gene has CDR1 SGHVS and CDR2 FNYEAQ. CDR3 length equals 15 residues. CDR3 sequence: CASRAAPGQSGEQYF. CDR3 DNA: TGTGCCAGCAGAGCGGCGCCGGGACAGAGTGGCGAGCAGTACTTC.

The table lists this clonotype with a count of one. This sequence may be a read error, since a much larger clone differs from it by one base. The chain links TRBV13 to TRBJ2-4; 9 bases match TRBD1. The DNA end is more similar to TRBJ2-5, so the J call may be wrong. CDR3 length equals 14 residues. Germline CDR1 PRHDT, CDR2 FYEKMQ (reference sequence). CDR3 amino acids: CASSPRQGVETQYF. CDR3 sequence (DNA): TGTGCCAGCAGCCCCCGACAGGGGGTGGAGACCCAGTACTTC.

The V and J genes are TRBV20-1 and TRBJ2-1; the D gene is possibly TRBD2 (5 bases). The CDR3 is 16 residues long. CDR1 and CDR2 from the germline V gene are DFQATT and SNEGSKA (reference sequence). V lost 4 bases, J lost 6 bases, and 22 bases lay in between. CDR3 nucleotides: TGCAGTGCTAAGGGTCGAGGCGGGTCCCGCTCCAATGAGCAGTTCTTC. The encoded protein is CSAKGRGGSRSNEQFF.

There are many counts of this clonotype. The chain couples TRBV20-1 to TRBJ2-7; TRBD2 might be the D (5 bases). The CDR3 contains 13 residues. CDR1 DFQATT and CDR2 SNEGSKA come from the germline V gene (reference sequence). V shed 5 bases and J shed 1 base, with 12 bases lying between them. CDR3 sequence reads: CSALPTGSYEQYF. The DNA of the CDR3 is TGCAGTGCTCTCCCGACGGGATCCTACGAGCAGTACTTC.

The rearrangement uses TRBV4-2 and TRBJ2-2; TRBD1 might be the D (6 bases). Trimming stripped 3 bases from V and 1 base from J, with 6 bases between. The germline CDR1 and CDR2 sequences are LGHNA and YNFKEQ. This CDR3 is built from 14 residues. The CDR3 nucleotides are TGTGCCAGCAGCCACAGGGGGAACACCGGGGAGCTGTTTTTT. This codes for CASSHRGNTGELFF.